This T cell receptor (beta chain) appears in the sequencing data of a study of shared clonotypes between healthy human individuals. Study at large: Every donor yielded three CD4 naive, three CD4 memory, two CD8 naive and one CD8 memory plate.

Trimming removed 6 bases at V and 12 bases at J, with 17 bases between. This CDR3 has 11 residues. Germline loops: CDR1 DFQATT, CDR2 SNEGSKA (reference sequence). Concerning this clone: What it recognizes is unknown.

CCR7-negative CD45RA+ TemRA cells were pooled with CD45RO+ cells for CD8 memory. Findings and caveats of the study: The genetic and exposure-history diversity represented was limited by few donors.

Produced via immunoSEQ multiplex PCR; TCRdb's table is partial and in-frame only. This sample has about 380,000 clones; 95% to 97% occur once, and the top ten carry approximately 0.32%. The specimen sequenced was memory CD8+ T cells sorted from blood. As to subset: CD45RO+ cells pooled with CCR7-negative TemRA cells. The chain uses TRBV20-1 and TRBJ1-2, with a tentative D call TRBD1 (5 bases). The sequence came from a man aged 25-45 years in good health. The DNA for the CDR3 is TGCAGTGCAATCTTACGGGGCGAGGACACCTTC. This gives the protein CSAILRGEDTF.